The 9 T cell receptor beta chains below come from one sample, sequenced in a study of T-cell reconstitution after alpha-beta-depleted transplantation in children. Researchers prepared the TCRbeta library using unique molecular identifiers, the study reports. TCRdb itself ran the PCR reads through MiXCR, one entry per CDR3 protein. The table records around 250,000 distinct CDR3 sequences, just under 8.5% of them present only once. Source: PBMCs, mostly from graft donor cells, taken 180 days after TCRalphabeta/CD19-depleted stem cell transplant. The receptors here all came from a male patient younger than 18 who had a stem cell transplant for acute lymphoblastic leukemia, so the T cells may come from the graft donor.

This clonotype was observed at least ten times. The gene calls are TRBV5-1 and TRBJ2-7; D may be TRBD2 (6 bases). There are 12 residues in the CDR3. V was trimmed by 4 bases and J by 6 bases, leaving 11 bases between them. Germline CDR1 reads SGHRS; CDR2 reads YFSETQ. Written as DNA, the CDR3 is TGCGCCAGCAGCCCCTTGGGGGGCGAGCAGTACTTC. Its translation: CASSPLGGEQYF.

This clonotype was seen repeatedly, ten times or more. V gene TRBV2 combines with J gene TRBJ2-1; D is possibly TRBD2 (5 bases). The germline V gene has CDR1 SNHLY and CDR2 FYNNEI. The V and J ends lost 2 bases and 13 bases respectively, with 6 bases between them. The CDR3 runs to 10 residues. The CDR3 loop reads CASSEPGQFF. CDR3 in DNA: TGTGCCAGCAGTGAACCGGGACAGTTCTTC.

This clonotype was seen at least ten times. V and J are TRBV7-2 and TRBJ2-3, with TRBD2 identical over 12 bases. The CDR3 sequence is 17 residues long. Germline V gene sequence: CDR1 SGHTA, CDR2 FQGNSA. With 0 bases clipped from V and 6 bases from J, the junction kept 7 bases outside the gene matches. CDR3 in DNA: TGTGCCAGCAGCTTAGCGCCGACTAGCGGGAGAGGGGATACGCAGTATTTT. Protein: CASSLAPTSGRGDTQYF.

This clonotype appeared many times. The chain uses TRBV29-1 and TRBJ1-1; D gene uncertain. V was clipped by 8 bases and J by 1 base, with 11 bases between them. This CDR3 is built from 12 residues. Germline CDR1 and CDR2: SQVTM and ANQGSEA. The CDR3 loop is CSFHLANTEAFF. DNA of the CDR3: TGCAGCTTCCACCTTGCGAACACTGAAGCTTTCTTT.

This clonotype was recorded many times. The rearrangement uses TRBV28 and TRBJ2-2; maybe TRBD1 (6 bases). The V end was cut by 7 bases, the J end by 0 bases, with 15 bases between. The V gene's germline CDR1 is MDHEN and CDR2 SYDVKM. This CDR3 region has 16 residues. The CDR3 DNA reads TGTGCCAGCACTAGAAGGGGGAGCCCGAACACCGGGGAGCTGTTTTTT. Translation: CASTRRGSPNTGELFF.

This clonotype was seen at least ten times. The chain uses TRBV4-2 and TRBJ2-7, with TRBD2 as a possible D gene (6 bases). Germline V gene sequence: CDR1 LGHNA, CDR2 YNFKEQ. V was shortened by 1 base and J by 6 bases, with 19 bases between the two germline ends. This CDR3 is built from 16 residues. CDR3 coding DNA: TGTGCCAGCAGCCAAGCACTCATGGGCAGGGAGGCCGAGCAGTACTTC. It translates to CASSQALMGREAEQYF.

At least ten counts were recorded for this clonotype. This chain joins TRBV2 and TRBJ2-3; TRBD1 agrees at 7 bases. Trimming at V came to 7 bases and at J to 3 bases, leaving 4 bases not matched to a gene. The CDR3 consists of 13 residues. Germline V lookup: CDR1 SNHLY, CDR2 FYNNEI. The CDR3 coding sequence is TGTGCCAGCAAGACAGGGTGGACAGATACGCAGTATTTT. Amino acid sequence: CASKTGWTDTQYF.

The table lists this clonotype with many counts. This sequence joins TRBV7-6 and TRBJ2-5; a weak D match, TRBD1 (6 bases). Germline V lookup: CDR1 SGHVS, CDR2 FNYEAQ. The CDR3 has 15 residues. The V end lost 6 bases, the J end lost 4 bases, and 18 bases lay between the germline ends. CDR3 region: CASRPRSGAPETQYF. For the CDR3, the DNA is TGTGCCAGCAGGCCAAGGTCAGGGGCCCCAGAGACCCAGTACTTC.

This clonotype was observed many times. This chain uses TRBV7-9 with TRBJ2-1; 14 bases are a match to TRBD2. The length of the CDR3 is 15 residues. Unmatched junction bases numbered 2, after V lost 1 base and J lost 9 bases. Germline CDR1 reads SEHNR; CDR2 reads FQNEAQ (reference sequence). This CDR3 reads CASSLEGTSGGEQFF. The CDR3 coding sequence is TGTGCCAGCAGCTTAGAAGGGACTAGCGGGGGTGAGCAGTTCTTC.